These 14 T cell receptor beta chains were all obtained from the same sample, sequenced in a study of blood T cell repertoires in COVID-19. Method: immunoSEQ multiplex PCR; TCRdb's copy keeps in-frame clones and lacks some. The sample consists of roughly 260,000 clones, about 88% of them appearing once. What was sequenced was peripheral blood. These receptors were taken from a woman aged 40 to 50 who had recovered from COVID-19.

This clone was seen a single time. The chain couples TRBV6-5 to TRBJ2-1, with TRBD2 identical over 7 bases. Germline lookup yields CDR1 MNHEY and CDR2 SVGAGI. V gave up 6 bases and J gave up 7 bases; unmatched junction bases: 9. This CDR3 spans 14 amino acids. CDR3 protein: CASRDSGGKNEQFF. In DNA form, the CDR3 reads TGTGCCAGCAGGGACTCGGGAGGAAAAAATGAGCAGTTCTTC.

The chain joins TRBV7-8 to TRBJ2-5, with 13 bases fitting TRBD2. J was trimmed by 5 bases and V by 5 bases; bases with no gene match: 11. The germline CDR1 and CDR2 sequences are SGHVS and FQNEAQ. The CDR3 runs 17 residues. CDR3 residues: CASSPRTSGGAMETQYF. Here the CDR3 DNA reads TGTGCCAGCAGCCCCCGAACTAGCGGGGGGGCCATGGAGACCCAGTACTTC.

This chain uses TRBV29-1 with TRBJ1-5, with 9 bases matching TRBD1. Germline loops: CDR1 SQVTM, CDR2 ANQGSEA. Trimming removed 4 bases from V and 6 bases from J; junction bases left unmatched: 7. The CDR3 is 14 residues long. In DNA form, the CDR3 reads TGCAGCGTTGGCGGGGACAGGGCCACTCAGCCCCAGCATTTT. As protein: CSVGGDRATQPQHF. Combining the CDR3 with reference TRBV29-1 and TRBJ1-5 gives the whole variable domain SAVISQKPSRDICQRGTSLTIQCQVDSQVTMMFWYRQQPGQSLTLIATANQGSEATYESGFVIDKFPISRPNLTFSTLTVSNMSPEDSSIYLCSVGGDRATQPQHFGDGTRLSIL.

The V call is TRBV19, the J call TRBJ2-5, with 7 bases matching TRBD2. V lost 5 bases to trimming and J lost 3 bases; unmatched junction nucleotides: 6. The V gene's germline CDR1 is LNHDA and CDR2 SQIVND (reference sequence). The CDR3 is 14 amino acids. The CDR3 nucleotides are TGTGCCAGTAGTTCAACCGGGACTAAAGAGACCCAGTACTTC. Translated, it gives CASSSTGTKETQYF.

This clone has just a few counts. The CDR3 DNA is TGTGCCAGCAGTGAGACTAGCCGGAGCTCCTACGAGCAGTACTTC. Its protein product is CASSETSRSSYEQYF. The chain is built from TRBV2 and TRBJ2-7; 7 nucleotides match TRBD2. The CDR3 is 15 residues long. The V segment lost 3 bases and the J segment 0 bases; nucleotides outside the gene matches: 5. Germline values: CDR1 SNHLY, CDR2 FYNNEI.

The chain joins TRBV19 to TRBJ1-5; maybe TRBD1 (5 bases). The germline V and J ends were trimmed by 0 bases and 1 base, with 19 bases remaining between them. The CDR3 length is 19 residues. Germline CDR1 LNHDA, CDR2 SQIVND (reference sequence). CDR3 in amino acids: CASSIDLRVGLFSNQPQHF. The CDR3, as DNA: TGTGCCAGTAGTATAGACCTCAGGGTTGGTTTATTCAGCAATCAGCCCCAGCATTTT. Full variable domain (outside the CDR3, taken from reference TRBV19 and TRBJ1-5): DGGITQSPKYLFRKEGQNVTLSCEQNLNHDAMYWYRQDPGQGLRLIYYSQIVNDFQKGDIAEGYSVSREKKESFPLTVTSAQKNPTAFYLCASSIDLRVGLFSNQPQHFGDGTRLSIL.

The gene calls are TRBV3-1 (or the pseudogene TRBV3-2) and TRBJ2-2; D is uncertain. Germline CDR1 LGHDT, CDR2 YNNKEL (reference sequence). Trimming left V 0 bases short and J 6 bases short, with 5 bases between. The CDR3 contains 13 residues. CDR3 sequence: CASSQDYAGELFF. The CDR3 DNA reads TGTGCCAGCAGCCAAGATTATGCCGGGGAGCTGTTTTTT.

The rearrangement uses TRBV19 and TRBJ1-4; 7 bases align to TRBD1. CDR3 length: 16 amino acids. Losses at the gene ends were 4 bases for V and 8 bases for J; bases not matched to a gene: 13. From germline, CDR1 is LNHDA and CDR2 SQIVND (reference sequence). This CDR3 is CASSTGTAPSAEKLFF. DNA for the CDR3: TGTGCCAGTAGTACCGGGACAGCCCCCTCGGCAGAAAAACTGTTTTTT.

This sequence joins TRBV7-8 and TRBJ2-7, with unresolved D. The CDR3 totals 11 residues. Trimming pared 4 bases from V and 5 bases from J, leaving 6 bases between. Germline-derived CDR1 and CDR2 are SGHVS and FQNEAQ. In DNA form, the CDR3 reads TGTGCCAGCAGCTCTAGGAACGAGCAGTACTTC. Encoded protein: CASSSRNEQYF. Complete variable domain (other parts from reference TRBV7-8 and TRBJ2-7): GAGVSQSPRYKVAKRGQDVALRCDPISGHVSLFWYQQALGQGPEFLTYFQNEAQLDKSGLPSDRFFAERPEGSVSTLKIQRTQQEDSAVYLCASSSRNEQYFGPGTRLTVT.

This clone showed up just a few times. This chain links TRBV14 with TRBJ2-7; tentatively, D is TRBD2 (5 bases). The V end lost 4 bases, the J end lost 1 base, and 20 bases lay between the germline ends. CDR3 length: 17 residues. Germline CDR1 SGHDN, CDR2 FVKESK. CDR3: CASSRSIGAVPSYEQYF. The CDR3 coding sequence is TGTGCCAGCAGCCGCTCAATTGGAGCGGTACCTTCCTACGAGCAGTACTTC.

The rearrangement links TRBV6-6 to TRBJ1-2, with 7 bases fitting TRBD1. Trimming cost V 5 bases and J 2 bases; bases outside gene matches: 11. The germline gives CDR1 MNHNY, CDR2 SVGAGI (reference sequence). The CDR3 consists of 16 residues. This CDR3 is CASSKMRTGSNYGYTF. In DNA, the CDR3 is TGTGCCAGCAGTAAAATGAGGACAGGTTCGAACTATGGCTACACCTTC.

V and J are TRBV15 and TRBJ2-5, with 9 positions matching TRBD1. Germline V gene data show CDR1 as LNHNV and CDR2 as YYDKDF (reference sequence). The CDR3 sequence is 16 residues long. Unmatched junction bases numbered 9, after V lost 3 bases and J lost 4 bases. CDR3: CATSRTDRGRGETQYF. The DNA for the CDR3 is TGTGCCACCAGCAGGACGGACAGGGGAAGGGGAGAGACCCAGTACTTC.

This clone was found a few times. The CDR3 loop reads CASRSTGNQPQHF. Written as DNA, the CDR3 is TGTGCCAGCAGATCGACGGGTAATCAGCCCCAGCATTTT. This chain uses TRBV25-1 with TRBJ1-5; D not resolved. The CDR3 covers 13 residues. The germline V gene has CDR1 MGHDK and CDR2 SYGVNS. Trimming stripped 6 bases from V and 4 bases from J, with 10 bases between.

The chain carries TRBV5-8 and TRBJ2-7, with TRBD1 matching over 7 bases. V lost 0 bases to trimming and J lost 2 bases; unmatched junction nucleotides: 5. Per the germline V gene, CDR1 is SGHTS and CDR2 is YDEGEE. CDR3 length: 15 amino acids. For the CDR3, the DNA is TGTGCCAGCAGCTTGGTAGGACAGGCAACCTACGAGCAGTACTTC. This sequence encodes CASSLVGQATYEQYF. Variable domain in full (rest from reference TRBV5-8 and TRBJ2-7): EAGVTQSPTHLIKTRGQQATLRCSPISGHTSVYWYQQALGLGLQFLLWYDEGEERNRGNFPPRFSGRQFPNYSSELNVNALELEDSALYLCASSLVGQATYEQYFGPGTRLTVT.